This TCR beta chain is drawn from a study of CD8 T cells in Susac syndrome. CDR3 length equals 15 residues. Germline V gene data show CDR1 as MNHEY and CDR2 as SVGAGI. Trimming stripped 8 bases from V and 0 bases from J, with 11 bases between. Control patients had untreated stable or active relapsing-remitting multiple sclerosis by revised McDonald criteria. TEMRA cells were enriched by FACS, and CD4+ and CD8+ T cells were negatively isolated. The authors reverse transcribed roughly 0.5 to 1 ug RNA with random hexamers. Via MiXCR, TCRdb re-called the immunoSEQ multiplex PCR reads, giving one row per CDR3 protein. The data contain approximately 280,000 distinct CDR3 sequences, about 85% of them singletons.

The rearrangement joins TRBV6-5 to TRBJ2-6, with D unclear. The sequence derives from a human donor with multiple sclerosis. The sample consisted of CD8+ T cells from PBMCs. Here the CDR3 DNA reads TGTGCCAGCCAGCTGGCGGCCTCTGGGGCCAACGTCCTGACTTTC. This encodes CASQLAASGANVLTF.